The T cell receptor (beta chain) under discussion was sequenced for a study of cytomegalovirus exposure and HLA in healthy donors. Notes on this clone: Its antigen remains unknown.

The CDR3 has 12 residues. Per germline, CDR1 SQVTM and CDR2 ANQGSEA. Trimming took off 6 bases at V and 12 bases at J, with 20 bases between the two ends. TCRdb's table, derived via immunoSEQ multiplex PCR, lists solely in-frame clones and lacks some. Among 280,000 or so clones, roughly 88% were seen once, and the ten largest hold approximately 0.88%. Points from the study as a whole: As confirmed in vitro, a few CMV-associated chains were specific for CMV antigens. Some TCR beta chains (more than 150 of them) were listed as cytomegalovirus-associated.

The sample consisted of PBMCs. This receptor was identified in a woman between 18 and 29 years old in good health and CMV-seronegative. This chain joins TRBV29-1 and TRBJ1-1; D might be TRBD1 (6 bases). Here the CDR3 reads CSVPIVGGSTFF. CDR3 nucleotides: TGCAGCGTCCCAATCGTTGGGGGCTCAACTTTCTTT.